This T cell receptor (beta chain) emerged from a study of blood T cell repertoires in COVID-19. Across the study: Acute and convalescent COVID-19 specimens originated in the United States, Italy and Spain. The analysed material was cDNA or gDNA that came from T cells, B-cell-depleted T cells, or PBMCs.

Authors' analysis steps: Amplification with reference gene primers provided the estimates of nucleated cell counts. TCRdb keeps only in-frame clones here, not all; method: immunoSEQ multiplex PCR. Clone size and V and J calls were adopted from that table, with D and trimming inferred from the DNA. The profile shows more than 90,000 clones, 75% to 90% of them singletons. The CDR3 length is 16 residues. Trimming cost V 5 bases and J 4 bases, with 20 bases left between them. From germline, CDR1 is SEHNR and CDR2 FQNEAQ (reference sequence). The clonotype originates from a human donor in a cohort sampled during active COVID-19. The chain has TRBV7-9 and TRBJ1-1; D perhaps matches TRBD1 (6 bases). The specimen sequenced was peripheral blood. The CDR3 sequence: CASSANQGRGSTEAFF. The CDR3 DNA reads TGTGCCAGCAGCGCTAATCAGGGGAGGGGTAGCACTGAAGCTTTCTTT.